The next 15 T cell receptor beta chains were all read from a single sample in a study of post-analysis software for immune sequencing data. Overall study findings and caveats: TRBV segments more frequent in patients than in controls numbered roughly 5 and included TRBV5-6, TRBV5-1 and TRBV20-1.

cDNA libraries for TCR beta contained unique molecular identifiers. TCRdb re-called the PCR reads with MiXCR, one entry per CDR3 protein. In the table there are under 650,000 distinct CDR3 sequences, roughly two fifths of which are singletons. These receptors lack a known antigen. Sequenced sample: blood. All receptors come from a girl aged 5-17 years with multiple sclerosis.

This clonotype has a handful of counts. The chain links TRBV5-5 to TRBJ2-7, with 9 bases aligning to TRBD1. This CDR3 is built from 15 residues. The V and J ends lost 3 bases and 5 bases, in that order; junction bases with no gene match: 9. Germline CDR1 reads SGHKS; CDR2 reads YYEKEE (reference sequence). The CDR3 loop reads CASSYGRDRADEQYF. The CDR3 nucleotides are TGTGCCAGCAGCTATGGTAGGGACAGGGCGGACGAGCAGTACTTC.

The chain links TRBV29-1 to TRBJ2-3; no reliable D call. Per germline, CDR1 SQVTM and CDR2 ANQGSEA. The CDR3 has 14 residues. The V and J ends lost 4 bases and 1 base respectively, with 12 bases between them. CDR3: CSVAGPNRTDTQYF. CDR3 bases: TGCAGCGTTGCTGGACCGAATCGCACAGATACGCAGTATTTT.

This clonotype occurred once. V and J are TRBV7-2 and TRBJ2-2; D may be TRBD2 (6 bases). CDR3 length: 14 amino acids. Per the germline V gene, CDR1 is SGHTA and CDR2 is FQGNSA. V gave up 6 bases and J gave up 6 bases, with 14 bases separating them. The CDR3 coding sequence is TGTGCCAGCAGTGGGGGACTTGGGGCCGGGGAGCTGTTTTTT. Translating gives CASSGGLGAGELFF.

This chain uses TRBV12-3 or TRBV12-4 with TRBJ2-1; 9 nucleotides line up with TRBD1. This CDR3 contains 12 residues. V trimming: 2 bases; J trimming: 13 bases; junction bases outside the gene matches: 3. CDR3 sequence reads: CASSLSGQGQFF. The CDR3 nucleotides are TGTGCCAGCAGTTTATCGGGACAGGGACAGTTCTTC.

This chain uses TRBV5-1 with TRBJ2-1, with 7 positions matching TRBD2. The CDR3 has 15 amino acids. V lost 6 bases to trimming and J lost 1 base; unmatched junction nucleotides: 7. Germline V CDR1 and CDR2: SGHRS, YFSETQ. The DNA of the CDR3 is TGCGCCAGCACCCTACGAGCGGGGTCCTACAATGAGCAGTTCTTC. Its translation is CASTLRAGSYNEQFF.

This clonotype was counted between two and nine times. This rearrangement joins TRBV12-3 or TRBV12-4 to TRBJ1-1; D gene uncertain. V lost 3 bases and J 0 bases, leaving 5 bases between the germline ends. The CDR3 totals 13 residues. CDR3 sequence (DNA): TGTGCCAGCAGTTTTGCCATGAACACTGAAGCTTTCTTT. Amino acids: CASSFAMNTEAFF.

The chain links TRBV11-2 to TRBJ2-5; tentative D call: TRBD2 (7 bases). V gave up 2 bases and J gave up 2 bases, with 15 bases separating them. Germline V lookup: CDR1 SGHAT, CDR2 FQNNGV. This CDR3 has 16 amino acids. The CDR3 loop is CASSLTLGGAQETQYF. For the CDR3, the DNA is TGTGCCAGCAGCTTAACCCTTGGGGGGGCACAAGAGACCCAGTACTTC.

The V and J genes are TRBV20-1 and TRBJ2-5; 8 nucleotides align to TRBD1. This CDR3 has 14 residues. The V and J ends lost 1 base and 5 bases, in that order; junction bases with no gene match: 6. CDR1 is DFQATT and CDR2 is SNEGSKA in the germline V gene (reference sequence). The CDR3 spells CSARAGGLRETQYF. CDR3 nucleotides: TGCAGTGCTAGAGCAGGGGGCCTGAGGGAGACCCAGTACTTC.

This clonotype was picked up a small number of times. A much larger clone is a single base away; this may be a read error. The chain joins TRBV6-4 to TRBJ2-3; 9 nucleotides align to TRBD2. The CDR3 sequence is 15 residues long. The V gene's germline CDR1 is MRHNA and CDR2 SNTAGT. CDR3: CAGSPGLAGSDTQYF. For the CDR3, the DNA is TGTGCCGGCAGCCCCGGGCTAGCGGGGTCAGATACGCAGTATTTT.

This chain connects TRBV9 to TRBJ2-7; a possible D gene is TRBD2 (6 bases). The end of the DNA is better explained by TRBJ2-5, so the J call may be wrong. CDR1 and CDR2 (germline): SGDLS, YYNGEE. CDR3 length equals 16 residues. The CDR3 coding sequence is TGTGCCAGCAGCGTAGACGCGGGGAACAGACGACAGACCCAGTACTTC. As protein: CASSVDAGNRRQTQYF.

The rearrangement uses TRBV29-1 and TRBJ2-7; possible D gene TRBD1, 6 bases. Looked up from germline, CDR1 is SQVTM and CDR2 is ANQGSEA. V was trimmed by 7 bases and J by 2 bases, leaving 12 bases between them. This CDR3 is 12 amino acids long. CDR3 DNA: TGCAGCGGTGGACAGTCCACCTACGAGCAGTACTTC. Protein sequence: CSGGQSTYEQYF.

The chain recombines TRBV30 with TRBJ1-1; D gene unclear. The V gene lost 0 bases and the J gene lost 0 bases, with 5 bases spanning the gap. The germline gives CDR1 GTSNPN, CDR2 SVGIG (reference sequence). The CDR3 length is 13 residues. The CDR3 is CAWSVDMNTEAFF. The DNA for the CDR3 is TGTGCCTGGAGTGTCGATATGAACACTGAAGCTTTCTTT.

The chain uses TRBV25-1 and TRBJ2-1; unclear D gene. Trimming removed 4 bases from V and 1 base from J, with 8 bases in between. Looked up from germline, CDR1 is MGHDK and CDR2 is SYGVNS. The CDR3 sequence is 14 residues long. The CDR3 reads CASSGLRSYNEQFF. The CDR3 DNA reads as TGTGCCAGCAGTGGCCTTCGGTCCTACAATGAGCAGTTCTTC.

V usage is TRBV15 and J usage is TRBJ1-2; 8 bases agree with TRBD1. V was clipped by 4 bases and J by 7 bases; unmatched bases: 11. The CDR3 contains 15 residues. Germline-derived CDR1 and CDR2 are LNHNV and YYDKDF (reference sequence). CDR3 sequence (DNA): TGTGCCACCAGCATTTCAGGGGGCGCTAAGATTGGCTACACCTTC. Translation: CATSISGGAKIGYTF.

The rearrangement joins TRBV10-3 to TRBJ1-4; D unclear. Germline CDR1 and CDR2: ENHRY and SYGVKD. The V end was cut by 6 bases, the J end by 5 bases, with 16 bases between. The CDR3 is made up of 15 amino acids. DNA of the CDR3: TGTGCCATCAGGCGGACGGGCCAGGAGAATGAAAAACTGTTTTTT. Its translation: CAIRRTGQENEKLFF.